This TCR beta chain was captured in a study of beta chain features in type 1 diabetes. V lost 6 bases, J lost 3 bases, and 15 bases lay in between. The germline gives CDR1 KGHSH, CDR2 LQKENI. The CDR3 consists of 15 residues. There are a few counts of this clone. Markers CD45RO/CCR7/CD25/CD127/CD95/CD27 served to sort CD4+ naive, central memory, regulatory and stem cell-like memory cells. Sorted cells reached over 95% purity in every population. Since all of the isolated RNA was reverse transcribed, expressed TCRB transcripts were what got sequenced. Sequenced by immunoSEQ multiplex PCR; TCRdb stores in-frame clones only, minus some. The profile covers 140,000 or so clones, with just over 9% appearing a single time and around 0.68% taken by the ten largest.

This sequence originates from a man aged 18-30 years in good health. The sample consisted of central memory CD4+ T cells from blood. The V and J genes are TRBV18 and TRBJ1-5; D unresolved. In DNA form, the CDR3 reads TGTGCCAGCTCGTCGACAAGCACCGCCAATCAGCCCCAGCATTTT. Translating it yields CASSSTSTANQPQHF.